This T cell receptor (beta chain) was documented in a study of blood T cell repertoires in COVID-19. Source study methods: Amplifying reference gene primers gave estimates of nucleated cell counts. Profiling relied on immunoSEQ multiplex PCR, and the TCRdb table lists in-frame clones only, not all of them. D and trimming come from the DNA, and the V and J calls and clone size come from that table. Of over 200,000 clones listed, about 87% are singletons. Donors were grouped by their self-reported clinical history. CDR1 MNHNY and CDR2 SVGAGI come from the germline V gene (reference sequence). Trimming took off 4 bases at V and 2 bases at J, with 15 bases between the two ends. The CDR3 runs 16 residues.

The TCR was taken from a man aged 30-40 years who had recovered from COVID-19. V is TRBV6-6 and J is TRBJ2-1; possible D gene TRBD2, 7 bases. What was sequenced was PBMCs or T cells enriched from blood (not recorded which). CDR3 in amino acids: CASSWGAGAPYNEQFF. CDR3 bases: TGTGCCAGCAGTTGGGGGGCGGGGGCCCCCTACAATGAGCAGTTCTTC.